This T cell receptor (beta chain) was sequenced during a study of shared clonotypes between healthy human individuals (dated by TCRdb to about 2020). About the study as a whole: The cohort comprised two women and a few men aged 18 to 49 years. Per donor, three plates each were used for CD4 naive and CD4 memory, two for CD8 naive, and one for CD8 memory. Blood TCR repertoires of five healthy adults were deeply sequenced to estimate repertoire size and the extent of clonotype sharing between individuals. Different laboratories and diverse techniques were used to prepare libraries and sequence TCR repertoires, to increase sequencing depth and limit assay-specific biases. Per donor, leukapheresis produced somewhere between about 0.85 and 9.5 billion PBMCs.

Cut back by 2 bases and 1 base, the V and J ends lie 5 bases apart. The CDR3 contains 13 residues, cysteine and phenylalanine counted. The retained sequence is limited to the CDR3, 39 bases, with the frame set at the first base. Via the germline V gene, CDR1 is KGHSH and CDR2 LQKENI. The donors were healthy, HIV-negative adults who had no recently reported acute infections or vaccinations. All donors were Caucasian adults living in Nashville, Tennessee, USA. CD4+ T cells were enriched by magnetic negative selection, after which naive cells were positively selected on CD45RA and the negative fraction was taken as the memory subset. Blood was obtained by leukapheresis, after which PBMCs were separated by Ficoll-Histopaque density gradient centrifugation and cryopreserved in liquid nitrogen vapor phase. Analytical flow cytometry was used to check the purity and quantity of every magnetically sorted T cell population. Genomic DNA was isolated from every sorted fraction and measured by UV absorbance on a Nanodrop 2000c.

Using the deep immunoSEQ assay, TCR CDR3 regions were amplified from genomic DNA by multiplex PCR. Extracted genomic DNA from each cell subset was distributed evenly across all wells of several immunoSEQ 96-well plates, and each plate was treated as a replicate. For sorted subsets, approximately 190 ng of genomic DNA, equivalent to 25,000 to 30,000 T cell genomes, went into each replicate PCR. Purified libraries were quantified with a Qubit 3.0 fluorometer, sized on a Bioanalyzer 2100, and re-quantified with the KAPA Library Quantification kit. Each immunoSEQ 96-well plate was sequenced on its own single-read 150-cycle Illumina NextSeq 550 flow cell. As for the original processing: The immunoSEQ output contained only junctional sequences without quality scores, so filtering could not match that applied to full-length reads. Sequences were annotated with PyIR, a Python wrapper for IgBLAST v1.9, and V/J genes and CDR3 were assigned using IMGT germline references. Reads were removed for weak V/J assignments (E-value above 1e-6), missing CDR3, stop codons, out-of-frame junctions, or ambiguous translated residues. A V3J clonotype was defined by an identical inferred V gene, J gene, and CDR3 amino acid sequence. Percentage overlap between repertoires was computed as shared unique clonotypes divided by the size of the smaller repertoire. Richness of each repertoire was evaluated using RTK rarefaction, the Chao1 estimator, and Recon v2.1 estimates of unobserved clonotypes. Generation probabilities were computed with OLGA for all TCRbeta clonotypes obtained by the gDNA method from several donors. In its TCRdb copy, this immuneACCESS table keeps in-frame sequences only and misses some clones. Where compared with another copy, unresolved V genes explain less than half of these, and the others have no known cause. D and trimming come from the DNA, and the V and J calls and clone size come from that table. In all, the sample holds a few million clones, and 93% of those were seen once. The ten largest clones represent 0.39% of the sample.

To note about this clone: There is no known antigen for this receptor. The input lacks base qualities; no much larger clone sits a single base away. Other DNA variants within this sample encode the same CDR3.

Here is what the overall study found, with its caveats: Because the study included only a small number of donors, the genetic and exposure-history diversity represented was limited. Even with the large sequencing depth, rarefaction of the sorted-subset datasets indicated that sequencing was incomplete. Across a few donors, approximately 4.9% of naive CD4, roughly 3.5% of naive CD8, about 2.3% of memory CD4, and roughly 0.4% of memory CD8 clonotypes were shared. Sampling was restricted to blood, and TCR repertoires in tissues likely differ from the TCR repertoires found in blood. Higher generation probabilities were observed for clonotypes shared by all four sorted-subset donors than for non-shared clonotypes. Estimated clonotype richness was generally larger for naive than for memory subsets. Based on pairwise subsampling, the degree of clonotype sharing among donors was expected to be affected by sequencing depth.

The rearrangement joined TRBV18 to TRBJ1-1; a confident D gene designation cannot be given. Sequenced: naive CD4+ T cells from PBMCs. What this sample's cell subset or site label stands for: CD45RA+ positively selected. This sequence originates from a man between 18 and 35 years old in good health. Some clones in this sample may be carry-over from other donors' samples. The DNA sequence follows: TGTGCCAGCTCACCAGAAAGGAACACTGAAGCTTTCTTT. Its amino acids are CASSPERNTEAFF.